Sequencing of this TCR beta chain was carried out in a study of CD8 T cells in ankylosing spondylitis. Preparation of TCR beta libraries was done by quantitative 5'-RACE with molecular barcodes. TCRdb itself ran the 5' RACE reads through MiXCR, one entry per CDR3 protein. Of roughly 490,000 distinct CDR3 sequences listed, roughly 5.2% were seen once; the top ten hold approximately 4%. Study conclusions and caveats: Reportedly, matched ankylosing spondylitis synovial fluid was significantly enriched for disease-linked clones. Reactive arthritis synovial fluid and blood previously showed some of these motif variants. One TCR beta motif, made up of seven to nine highly homologous variants, appeared characteristic of ankylosing spondylitis blood.

The sample holds many counts of this clonotype. Its antigen is as yet unknown. This clonotype was sampled from a male donor with ankylosing spondylitis. Sequenced input: blood, either unsorted or a sorted T cell fraction (not recorded which).

CDR3 in amino acids: CASSGWGRAYEQYF. CDR3 in DNA: TGTGCCAGCAGTGGGTGGGGCAGGGCCTACGAGCAGTACTTC. This rearrangement joins TRBV25-1 to TRBJ2-7, with D possibly TRBD1 on 5 matching bases. V was shortened by 4 bases and J by 2 bases, with 12 bases between the two germline ends. Germline V gene data show CDR1 as MGHDK and CDR2 as SYGVNS. This CDR3 spans 14 amino acids.